The present entry profiles one T cell receptor beta chain with its context. Its antigen remains unidentified. CDR1 MRHNA and CDR2 SNTAGT come from the germline V gene. This CDR3 comprises 17 residues. V lost 0 bases, J lost 4 bases, and 18 bases lay in between. The data stem from a study of T cell responses to AZD1222 COVID-19 vaccine. Profiled with immunoSEQ multiplex PCR; TCRdb holds only in-frame clones, not every one. Among some 130,000 clones listed, roughly 89% were seen once. Broader study findings: Spike as a whole was targeted by vaccine-associated CD4 TCRs, dominant at 160-218 and 743-854. None of the repertoires were sampled until the peak T cell response had passed.

The rearrangement joins TRBV6-4 to TRBJ1-2; possible D gene TRBD1, 6 bases. The TCR was taken from an adult in good health. Source: peripheral blood, taken on day 0 of AZD1222 vaccination. The CDR3 bases are TGTGCCAGCAGTGACTCGATATTCCGGGGGCGCGGCTATGGCTACACCTTC. This encodes CASSDSIFRGRGYGYTF.